This TCR beta chain is drawn from a study of shared clonotypes between healthy human individuals. Study-wide points: It was the few donors that limited the genetic and exposure-history diversity represented. Unshared clonotypes carried lower generation probabilities than those common to all four donors. About 5% of naive CD4 clonotypes were shared across several donors.

This CDR3 contains 14 residues. The V segment lost 2 bases and the J segment 4 bases; nucleotides outside the gene matches: 1. Germline V gene sequence: CDR1 MNHEY, CDR2 SMNVEV (reference sequence). Replicate PCRs run on sorted subsets employed 200 to 250 ng DNA, 30,000 to 35,000 T cell genomes. The table came from immunoSEQ multiplex PCR; TCRdb's copy has only in-frame clones and leaves some out. The sample lists under 700,000 clones, 85% to 95% occurring once. Only CD45RO-negative cells positively selected for CCR7 counted as naive CD8 cells, so terminally differentiated effector memory CD45RA+ cells were excluded. Of note for this clone: As yet, its antigen is unknown.

Sequenced input: naive CD8+ T cells sorted from blood. The clonotype originates from a woman in her thirties in good health. The chain combines TRBV27 with TRBJ2-1, with TRBD2 identical over 8 bases. The CDR3 nucleotides are TGTGCCAGCAGTTTACGGGGGGGTTACAATGAGCAGTTCTTC. As protein: CASSLRGGYNEQFF.